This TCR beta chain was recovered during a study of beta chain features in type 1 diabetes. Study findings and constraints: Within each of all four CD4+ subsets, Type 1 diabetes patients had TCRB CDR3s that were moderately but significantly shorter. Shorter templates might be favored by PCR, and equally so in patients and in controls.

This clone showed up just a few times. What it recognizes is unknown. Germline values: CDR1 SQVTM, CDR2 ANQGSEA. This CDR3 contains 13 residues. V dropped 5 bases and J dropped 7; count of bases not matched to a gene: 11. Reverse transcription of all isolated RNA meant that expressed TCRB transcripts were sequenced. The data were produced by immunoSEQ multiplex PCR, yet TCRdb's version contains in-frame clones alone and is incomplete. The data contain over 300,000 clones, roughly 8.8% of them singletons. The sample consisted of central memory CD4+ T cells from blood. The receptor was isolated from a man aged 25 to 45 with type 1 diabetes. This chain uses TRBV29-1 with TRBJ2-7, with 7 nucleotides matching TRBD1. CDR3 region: CSVSGQAGSEQYF. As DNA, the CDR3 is TGCAGCGTTTCTGGACAGGCCGGGTCGGAGCAGTACTTC.